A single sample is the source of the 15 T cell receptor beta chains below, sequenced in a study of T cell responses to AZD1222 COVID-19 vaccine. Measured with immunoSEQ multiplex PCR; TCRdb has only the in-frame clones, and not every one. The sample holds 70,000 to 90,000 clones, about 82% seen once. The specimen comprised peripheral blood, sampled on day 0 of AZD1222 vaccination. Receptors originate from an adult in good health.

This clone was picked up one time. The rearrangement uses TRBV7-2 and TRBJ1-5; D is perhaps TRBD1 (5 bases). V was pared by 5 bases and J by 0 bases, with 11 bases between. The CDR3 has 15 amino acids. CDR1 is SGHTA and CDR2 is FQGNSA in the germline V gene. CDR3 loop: CASSRTQLSNQPQHF. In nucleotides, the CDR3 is TGTGCCAGCAGCCGGACACAACTTAGCAATCAGCCCCAGCATTTT.

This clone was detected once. This chain's CDR3 is CASSPQSGPQHF. The CDR3 nucleotides are TGTGCCAGTAGTCCCCAATCGGGGCCCCAGCATTTT. This chain connects TRBV19 to TRBJ1-5, with D hard to call. The germline V gene has CDR1 LNHDA and CDR2 SQIVND (reference sequence). V gave up 5 bases and J gave up 9 bases, with 11 bases separating them. This CDR3 spans 12 amino acids.

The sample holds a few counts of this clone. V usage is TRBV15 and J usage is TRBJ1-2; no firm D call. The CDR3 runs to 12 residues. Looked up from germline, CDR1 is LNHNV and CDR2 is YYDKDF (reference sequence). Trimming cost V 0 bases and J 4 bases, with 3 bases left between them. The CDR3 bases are TGTGCCACCAGCAGAGATGGCTATGGCTACACCTTC. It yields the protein CATSRDGYGYTF.

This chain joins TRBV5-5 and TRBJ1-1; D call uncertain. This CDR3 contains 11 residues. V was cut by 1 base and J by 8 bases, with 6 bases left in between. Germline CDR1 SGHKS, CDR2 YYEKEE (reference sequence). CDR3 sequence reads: CASSLLREAFF. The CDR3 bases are TGTGCCAGCAGCTTGCTCCGAGAAGCTTTCTTT.

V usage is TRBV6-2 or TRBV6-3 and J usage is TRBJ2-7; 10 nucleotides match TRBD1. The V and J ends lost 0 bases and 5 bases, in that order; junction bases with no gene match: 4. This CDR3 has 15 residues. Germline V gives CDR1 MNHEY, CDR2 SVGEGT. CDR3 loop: CASSYSGQGRNEQYF. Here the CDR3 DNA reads TGTGCCAGCAGTTACTCGGGACAGGGGAGGAACGAGCAGTACTTC.

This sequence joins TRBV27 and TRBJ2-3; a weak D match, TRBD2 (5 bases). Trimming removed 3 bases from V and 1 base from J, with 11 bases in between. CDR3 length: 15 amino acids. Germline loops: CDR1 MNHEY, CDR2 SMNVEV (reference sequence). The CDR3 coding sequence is TGTGCCAGCAGTTTGAGGGAGTGGGGCACAGATACGCAGTATTTT. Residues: CASSLREWGTDTQYF.

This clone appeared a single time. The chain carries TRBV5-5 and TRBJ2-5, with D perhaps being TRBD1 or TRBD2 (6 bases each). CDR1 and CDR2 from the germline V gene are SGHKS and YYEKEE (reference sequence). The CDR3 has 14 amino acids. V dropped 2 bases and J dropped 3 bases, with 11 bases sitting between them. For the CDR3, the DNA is TGTGCCAGCAGCTTCATCGGGGGCGAAGAGACCCAGTACTTC. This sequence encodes CASSFIGGEETQYF.

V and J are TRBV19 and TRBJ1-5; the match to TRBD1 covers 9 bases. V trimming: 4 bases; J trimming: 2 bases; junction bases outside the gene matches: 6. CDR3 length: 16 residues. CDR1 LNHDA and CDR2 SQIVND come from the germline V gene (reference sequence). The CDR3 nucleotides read TGTGCCAGTAGTAAGGGACAGGGCATGGGCAATCAGCCCCAGCATTTT. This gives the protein CASSKGQGMGNQPQHF.

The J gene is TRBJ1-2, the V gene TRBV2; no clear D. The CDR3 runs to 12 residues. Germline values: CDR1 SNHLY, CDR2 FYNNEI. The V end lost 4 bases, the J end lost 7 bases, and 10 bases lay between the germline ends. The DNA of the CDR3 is TGTGCCAGCAGTGTTATGGGTTCTGGCTACACCTTC. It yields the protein CASSVMGSGYTF. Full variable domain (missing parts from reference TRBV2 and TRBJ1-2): EPEVTQTPSHQVTQMGQEVILRCVPISNHLYFYWYRQILGQKVEFLVSFYNNEISEKSEIFDDQFSVERPDGSNFTLKIRSTKLEDSAMYFCASSVMGSGYTFGSGTRLTVV.

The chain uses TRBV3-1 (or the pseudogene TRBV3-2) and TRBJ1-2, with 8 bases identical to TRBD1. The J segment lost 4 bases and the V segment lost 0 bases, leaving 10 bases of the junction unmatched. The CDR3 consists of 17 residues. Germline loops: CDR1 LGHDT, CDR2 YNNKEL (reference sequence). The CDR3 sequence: CASSQDLARGLFYGYTF. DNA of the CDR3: TGTGCCAGCAGCCAAGATTTAGCCAGGGGGCTCTTCTATGGCTACACCTTC.

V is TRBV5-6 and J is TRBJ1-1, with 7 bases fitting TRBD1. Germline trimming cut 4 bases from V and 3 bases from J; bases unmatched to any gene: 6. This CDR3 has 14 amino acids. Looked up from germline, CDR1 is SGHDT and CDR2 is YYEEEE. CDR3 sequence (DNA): TGTGCCAGCAGCGGAGGGGGCTGGGACACTGAAGCTTTCTTT. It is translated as CASSGGGWDTEAFF.

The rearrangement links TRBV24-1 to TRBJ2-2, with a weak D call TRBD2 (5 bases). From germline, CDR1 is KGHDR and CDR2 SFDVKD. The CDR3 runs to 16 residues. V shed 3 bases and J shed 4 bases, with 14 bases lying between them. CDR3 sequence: CATSDRFAGGTGELFF. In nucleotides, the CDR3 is TGTGCCACCAGTGATAGGTTTGCGGGCGGCACCGGGGAGCTGTTTTTT.

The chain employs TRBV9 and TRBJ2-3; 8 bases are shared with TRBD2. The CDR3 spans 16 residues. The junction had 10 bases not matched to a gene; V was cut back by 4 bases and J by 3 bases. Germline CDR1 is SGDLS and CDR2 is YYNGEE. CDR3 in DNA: TGTGCCAGCAGCCCACAGAGCGGGGGACGGACAGATACGCAGTATTTT. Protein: CASSPQSGGRTDTQYF.

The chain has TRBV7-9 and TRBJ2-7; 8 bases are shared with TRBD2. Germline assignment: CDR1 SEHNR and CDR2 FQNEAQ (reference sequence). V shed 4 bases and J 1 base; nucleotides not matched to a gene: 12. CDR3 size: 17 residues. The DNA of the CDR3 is TGTGCCAGCAGCTCGACCCAAACTAGCGGAGAGTCCTACGAGCAGTACTTC. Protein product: CASSSTQTSGESYEQYF.

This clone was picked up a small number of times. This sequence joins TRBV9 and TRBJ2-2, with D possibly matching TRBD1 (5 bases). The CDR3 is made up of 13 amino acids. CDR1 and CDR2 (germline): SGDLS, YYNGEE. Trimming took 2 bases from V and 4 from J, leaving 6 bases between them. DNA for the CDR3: TGTGCCAGCAGCGTCGACAGCACCGGGGAGCTGTTTTTT. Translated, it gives CASSVDSTGELFF.